This T cell receptor beta chain was captured by sequencing in a study of shared clonotypes between healthy human individuals. Study observations and caveats: Depth of sequencing was expected to influence donor clonotype sharing. Only blood was sampled, and tissue TCR repertoires likely differ from blood ones.

About this clone: Its matching antigen is unknown.

Profiling relied on immunoSEQ multiplex PCR, and the TCRdb table lists in-frame clones only, not all of them. The sample has a few million clones; roughly nine tenths are singletons. The CDR3 has 13 residues. V was clipped by 6 bases and J by 4 bases, with 12 bases between them. CDR1 LNHDA and CDR2 SQIVND come from the germline V gene (reference sequence). The gene calls are TRBV19 and TRBJ1-2; D remains unclear. The clonotype was recovered from a man between 18 and 35 years old in good health. The sequenced sample consisted of naive CD4+ T cells sorted from blood. Described subset: CD45RA+ positively selected. CDR3: CASSNPRSYGYTF. The CDR3 DNA reads TGTGCCAGTAGCAACCCAAGATCCTATGGCTACACCTTC.